What follows is one TCR beta chain and its context. Its antigen remains unidentified. No quality values exist for individual bases; no much larger clone is one base distant. TCRbeta CDR3 regions were amplified from genomic DNA by means of the immunoSEQ Assay, a bias-controlled multiplex PCR. In the source study's methods: The number of nucleated cells in each sample was estimated from the amplification of reference gene primers within the assay. Sequence reads were collapsed and filtered to measure the absolute abundance of every unique TCRbeta CDR3 rearrangement. For each sample, productive Simpson clonality was calculated as the square root of Simpson's diversity index over productive rearrangements. TCRdb holds this immuneACCESS table with in-frame rearrangements only. Some clones are missing; in checked studies, unresolved V genes explain under half, and the rest has no known cause. D and trimming come from the DNA, and the V and J calls and clone size come from that table. This sample is represented by roughly 380,000 clones; more than 70% of them were singletons. Of the sample, around 0.92% is held by the ten largest clones.

The data derive from a study of blood T cell repertoires in COVID-19 (dated by TCRdb to 2020 to 2022). About the study as a whole: Collaborator samples came from the United States, Italy and Spain and covered acute and convalescent phases of COVID-19. The prospective study material was composed of cDNA or gDNA derived from T cells, B-cell-depleted T cells, or PBMCs. The dataset comprised deeply sampled blood TCRbeta repertoires from subjects exposed to, actively infected with, or recovered from COVID-19. The repertoires were released in a freely available public database meant as a resource for research on the immune response to SARS-CoV-2. Samples were obtained from the ongoing ImmuneRACE study (first 160 participants) and from 1,200 or so subjects provided by 6 global collaborators. A de-identified subject ID, COVID-19 status, age in years and sex were almost always included in the sample metadata. Where available, HLA class I and class II types were taken from metadata supplied by the sample provider and were not determined by assay-based typing.

Study-wide findings and limitations: The amount of clinical and demographic metadata varied by source and participant and was provided uncurated.

In the prospective study, participants were about 18 to 95 years old, resided in fewer than 25 geographic areas of the United States, and were enrolled through a virtual design. In the prospective study, cohorts were assigned on the basis of participant-reported clinical history obtained from a screening survey and a study questionnaire. Exposed participants had been in contact, within 2 weeks of entering the study, with a person who had a PCR-confirmed or clinician-diagnosed case of COVID-19. Each participant in the prospective study had whole blood, serum and a nasopharyngeal or oropharyngeal swab collected by mobile phlebotomists. Participants in the prospective study had the option to provide additional blood draws and questionnaires over a roughly two-month period. Blood samples from the prospective study were shipped frozen or at room temperature prior to DNA extraction. V is cut by 2 bases and J by 0 bases, and the space between the germline ends is 11 bases. The CDR3 spans 15 residues, from the cysteine through the phenylalanine. The CDR3 DNA has 45 bases and is translated from base 1. CDR1 SNHLY and CDR2 FYNNEI are derived from the germline V gene.

The sequenced sample consisted of PBMCs or T cells enriched from blood (not recorded which). The source is a woman aged 30 to 39 who had been exposed to COVID-19. The chain is assembled from TRBV2 and TRBJ2-7; 6 matching bases give a weak D call of TRBD2. The CDR3 corresponds to CASSEPTRPSYEQYF. In nucleotide form, the sequence is TGTGCCAGCAGTGAACCGACTAGACCCTCCTACGAGCAGTACTTC.